This entry lists 8 T cell receptor beta chains sequenced from one sample in a study of blood T cells in healthy people across ages. The second PCR ran roughly 7 to 12 cycles with a sample-barcoded 5' primer and J-beta primers. TCRdb reprocessed the 5' RACE reads via MiXCR and lists one record per CDR3 protein. Seen here are 600,000 to 650,000 distinct CDR3 sequences, 58% observed once, and the top ten hold 30% to 45%. Material for sequencing was blood. All receptors derive from a man in his sixties in good health.

This clonotype came up a few times. The chain recombines TRBV4-1 with TRBJ2-5; no clear D. This CDR3 spans 14 amino acids. With 2 bases removed from V and 7 bases from J, the gap between germline ends came to 14 bases. Germline-derived CDR1 and CDR2 are MGHRA and YSYEKL. This chain's CDR3 is CASSQQREGATQYF. Written as DNA, the CDR3 is TGCGCCAGCAGCCAACAACGTGAAGGAGCGACCCAGTACTTC.

The chain uses TRBV10-2 and TRBJ2-2; a possible D gene is TRBD1 (6 bases). CDR3 length: 14 amino acids. V was pared by 6 bases and J by 7 bases, with 15 bases between. CDR1 is WSHSY, CDR2 SAAADI, per germline. CDR3 loop: CASRPLDRIGELFF. Here the CDR3 DNA reads TGCGCCAGCAGACCCCTAGACAGGATCGGGGAGCTGTTTTTT.

This rearrangement joins TRBV20-1 to TRBJ2-3, with 9 nucleotides matching TRBD2. The ends lost 2 bases at V and 2 bases at J; junction bases unmatched: 11. The CDR3 sequence is 17 residues long. Germline V gene data show CDR1 as DFQATT and CDR2 as SNEGSKA (reference sequence). The CDR3 here is CSARPRGRGGTTDTQYF. CDR3 bases: TGCAGTGCTAGACCGAGGGGGCGGGGGGGGACCACAGATACGCAGTATTTT.

This rearrangement joins TRBV9 to TRBJ2-2, with D unclear. Germline V gives CDR1 SGDLS, CDR2 YYNGEE. V was trimmed by 3 bases and J by 4 bases, leaving 10 bases between them. This CDR3 comprises 14 residues. The CDR3 region is CASSAHSGTGELFF. The CDR3, as DNA: TGTGCCAGCAGCGCCCACTCGGGCACCGGGGAGCTGTTTTTT.

The chain links TRBV20-1 to TRBJ2-1, with 10 bases aligning to TRBD2. The germline CDR1 and CDR2 sequences are DFQATT and SNEGSKA (reference sequence). Unmatched junction bases numbered 6, after V lost 0 bases and J lost 4 bases. The CDR3 is 16 amino acids. DNA of the CDR3: TGCAGTGCTAGAGACCCACAGCGGGGGGGATACAATGAGCAGTTCTTC. Its translation: CSARDPQRGGYNEQFF.

This clonotype has more than one count but fewer than ten. The chain joins TRBV18 to TRBJ1-2, with 9 bases fitting TRBD1. The CDR3 sequence is 14 residues long. Looked up from germline, CDR1 is KGHSH and CDR2 is LQKENI. J gave up 4 bases and V 5 bases, and 5 bases lay outside the gene matches. CDR3: CASSAGTGPYGYTF. The CDR3 DNA is TGTGCCAGCTCAGCGGGGACAGGGCCCTATGGCTACACCTTC.

This chain uses TRBV9 with TRBJ2-5; D is possibly TRBD1 (5 bases). V was trimmed by 2 bases and J by 5 bases, leaving 10 bases between them. The CDR3 runs to 13 residues. CDR1 SGDLS and CDR2 YYNGEE come from the germline V gene. CDR3 coding DNA: TGTGCCAGCAGCGTGCAGGGAATGGAGACCCAGTACTTC. Translated: CASSVQGMETQYF.

This sequence joins TRBV6-1 and TRBJ1-4; tentative D call: TRBD1 (5 bases). The CDR3 has 12 residues. CDR1 MNHNS and CDR2 SASEGT come from the germline V gene. V lost 6 bases and J 6 bases, leaving 8 bases between the germline ends. The CDR3 sequence is CASRGADEKLFF. CDR3 bases: TGTGCCAGCAGAGGGGCGGATGAAAAACTGTTTTTT.